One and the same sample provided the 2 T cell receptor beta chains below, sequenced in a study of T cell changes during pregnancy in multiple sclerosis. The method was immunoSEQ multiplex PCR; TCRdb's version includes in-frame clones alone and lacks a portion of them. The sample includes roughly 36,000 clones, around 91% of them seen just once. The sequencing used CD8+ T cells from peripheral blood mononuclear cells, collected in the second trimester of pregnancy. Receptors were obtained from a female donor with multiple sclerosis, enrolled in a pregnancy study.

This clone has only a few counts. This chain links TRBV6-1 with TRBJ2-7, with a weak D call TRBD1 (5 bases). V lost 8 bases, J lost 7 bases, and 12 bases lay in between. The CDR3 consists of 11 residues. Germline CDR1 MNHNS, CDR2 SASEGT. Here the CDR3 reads CASGAGWEQYF. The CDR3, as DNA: TGTGCCAGCGGGGCAGGGTGGGAGCAGTACTTC.

The CDR3 sequence is CASSQDRGTGGSAVVSEAFF. In DNA, the CDR3 is TGCGCCAGCAGCCAAGATAGGGGAACAGGGGGTAGCGCGGTTGTATCCGAAGCTTTCTTT. The rearrangement uses TRBV4-3 and TRBJ1-1; TRBD1 matches at 8 bases. The junction had 23 bases not matched to a gene; V was cut back by 0 bases and J by 8 bases. CDR1 is LGHNA, CDR2 YSLEER, per germline. The CDR3 is 20 amino acids.